These 27 T cell receptor beta chains originate from one sample sequenced in a study of OX40 agonist ivuxolimab in advanced cancers. The protocol was immunoSEQ multiplex PCR, while the TCRdb copy is restricted to in-frame clones and leaves out a portion. The table includes more than 12,000 clones, around four fifths detected once. The sample was CD4+ or CD8+ T cells sorted from blood, taken in a trial of the OX40 agonist ivuxolimab. All receptors derive from an adult with an advanced solid tumor such as melanoma, head and neck, liver or kidney cancer.

The chain recombines TRBV28 with TRBJ1-2, with D uncertain. The CDR3 loop spans 14 amino acids. Trimming removed 2 bases at V and 2 bases at J, with 9 bases between. Germline CDR1 reads MDHEN; CDR2 reads SYDVKM. The CDR3 DNA reads TGTGCCAGCAGTTTAGAAGGACGGAACTATGGCTACACCTTC. Encoded protein: CASSLEGRNYGYTF.

This chain joins TRBV19 and TRBJ2-2; 9 nucleotides agree with TRBD2. Germline-derived CDR1 and CDR2 are LNHDA and SQIVND (reference sequence). Trimming at V came to 4 bases and at J to 4 bases, leaving 7 bases not matched to a gene. CDR3 length equals 16 residues. DNA for the CDR3: TGTGCCAGTAGTAAGGTAGCGGGAGAGGGCACCGGGGAGCTGTTTTTT. As protein: CASSKVAGEGTGELFF.

J is TRBJ2-1 and V is TRBV28; possibly TRBD1 for D (6 bases). Trimming removed 6 bases from V and 6 bases from J, with 18 bases in between. The CDR3 is made up of 15 amino acids. Germline-derived CDR1 and CDR2 are MDHEN and SYDVKM. Written as DNA, the CDR3 is TGTGCCAGCAGGGTGGACAGTAGCTCTTTCAATGAGCAGTTCTTC. It encodes CASRVDSSSFNEQFF.

This rearrangement joins TRBV9 to TRBJ1-3, with 8 nucleotides matching TRBD1. Germline assignment: CDR1 SGDLS and CDR2 YYNGEE. This CDR3 spans 15 amino acids. With 4 bases clipped from V and 0 bases from J, the junction kept 3 bases outside the gene matches. DNA for the CDR3: TGTGCCAGCAGCCTTGGACAGGGCTCTGGAAACACCATATATTTT. Its translation: CASSLGQGSGNTIYF.

This clone has just a few counts. This chain joins TRBV7-9 and TRBJ2-1; D is unclear. The CDR3 contains 13 residues. The germline CDR1 and CDR2 sequences are SEHNR and FQNEAQ (reference sequence). Trimming pared 2 bases from V and 3 bases from J, leaving 5 bases between. Here the CDR3 DNA reads TGTGCCAGCAGCTTAACGGTCTACAATGAGCAGTTCTTC. Translated: CASSLTVYNEQFF.

The chain employs TRBV15 and TRBJ1-1; TRBD1 matches at 8 bases. Germline CDR1 is LNHNV and CDR2 is YYDKDF (reference sequence). The CDR3 is 19 residues long. V shed 0 bases, J shed 4 bases, and the junction held 16 bases outside the gene matches. The CDR3 DNA follows: TGTGCCACCAGCAGAGACAAAGGATCCGACAGGGGTTATGGCACTGAAGCTTTCTTT. Its translation: CATSRDKGSDRGYGTEAFF.

The V gene is TRBV6-9, the J gene TRBJ2-7; TRBD1 matches at 8 bases. With 4 bases clipped from V and 2 bases from J, the junction kept 4 bases outside the gene matches. Looked up from germline, CDR1 is MNHGY and CDR2 is SVAAGI. The CDR3 contains 14 residues. CDR3: CASSLGQEAYEQYF. The CDR3 nucleotides are TGTGCCAGCAGTTTGGGACAGGAAGCCTACGAGCAGTACTTC.

The gene calls are TRBV6-1 and TRBJ2-1, with 8 bases fitting TRBD1. The CDR3 sequence is 15 residues long. The germline gives CDR1 MNHNS, CDR2 SASEGT. J was trimmed by 4 bases and V by 1 base; bases with no gene match: 3. This CDR3 reads CASSEGTGWYNEQFF. CDR3 coding DNA: TGTGCCAGCAGTGAAGGGACAGGGTGGTACAATGAGCAGTTCTTC.

J is TRBJ2-7 and V is TRBV27; D is perhaps TRBD1 (5 bases). The ends were cut back, 4 bases at V and 3 bases at J, with 13 bases in the middle. The germline V gene encodes CDR1 MNHEY and CDR2 SMNVEV (reference sequence). This CDR3 region has 14 residues. CDR3: CASSSHRSNYEQYF. The CDR3 DNA reads TGTGCCAGCAGTTCTCACAGGAGTAACTACGAGCAGTACTTC.

This clone was detected a few times. CDR3 sequence (DNA): TGTGCCAGCAGATCCCGGACAGGGCCCCTAACGGGGAATGAGCAGTTCTTC. Its protein product is CASRSRTGPLTGNEQFF. This chain connects TRBV27 to TRBJ2-1, with 8 bases aligning to TRBD1. From germline, CDR1 is MNHEY and CDR2 SMNVEV (reference sequence). The junction had 17 bases not matched to a gene; V was cut back by 6 bases and J by 7 bases. The CDR3 has 17 residues.

This sequence joins TRBV7-9 and TRBJ2-1; 11 bases line up with TRBD2. After removal of 4 bases from V and 5 bases from J, the junction contained 4 bases not matched to a gene. The germline V gene has CDR1 SEHNR and CDR2 FQNEAQ (reference sequence). The CDR3 runs to 15 residues. CDR3 in DNA: TGTGCCAGCAGCTACAGGACTAGCGGGCACAATGAGCAGTTCTTC. Translation gives CASSYRTSGHNEQFF.

This clone appeared a single time. The gene calls are TRBV7-9 and TRBJ2-1; D is unresolved. Deletions cut 5 bases from V and 5 bases from J, with 16 bases between. The CDR3 sequence is 15 residues long. Looked up from germline, CDR1 is SEHNR and CDR2 is FQNEAQ (reference sequence). The CDR3 bases are TGTGCCAGCAGCGTAGAGTATGGACGGAACAATGAGCAGTTCTTC. Residues: CASSVEYGRNNEQFF.

The rearrangement uses TRBV7-2 and TRBJ2-7; possible D gene TRBD1, 5 bases. The germline V and J ends were trimmed by 8 bases and 2 bases, with 10 bases remaining between them. Germline V CDR1 and CDR2: SGHTA, FQGNSA. The CDR3 covers 12 residues. The CDR3 region has the DNA TGTGCCAGCCGATTGGGGCCCTACGAGCAGTACTTC. Translating it yields CASRLGPYEQYF.

The chain carries TRBV9 and TRBJ2-3; D gene uncertain. The CDR3 runs to 13 residues. The V and J ends lost 2 bases and 1 base respectively, with 5 bases between them. CDR1 and CDR2 (germline): SGDLS, YYNGEE. The CDR3 sequence is CASSVQGTDTQYF. CDR3 nucleotides: TGTGCCAGCAGCGTTCAGGGCACAGATACGCAGTATTTT.

V usage is TRBV30 and J usage is TRBJ2-7, with no clear D. The CDR3 spans 12 residues. V lost 0 bases and J lost 5, with 8 bases in between. Per germline, CDR1 GTSNPN and CDR2 SVGIG (reference sequence). The CDR3: CAWSVQSDEQYF. In DNA, the CDR3 is TGTGCCTGGAGTGTACAGTCTGACGAGCAGTACTTC.

The V and J genes are TRBV7-3 and TRBJ2-1; 7 bases agree with TRBD1. CDR3 size: 18 residues. V lost 2 bases and J lost 3; bases outside the gene matches: 13. CDR1 is SGHTA, CDR2 FQGTGA, per germline. The CDR3 protein is CASSLFGTENINYNEQFF. CDR3 nucleotides: TGTGCCAGCAGCTTATTTGGGACAGAGAATATTAACTACAATGAGCAGTTCTTC.

The genes are TRBV27 and TRBJ2-1; 7 bases match TRBD2. Germline trimming cut 2 bases from V and 7 bases from J; bases unmatched to any gene: 5. Germline V lookup: CDR1 MNHEY, CDR2 SMNVEV (reference sequence). The CDR3 is 14 residues long. CDR3 region: CASSLELGRNEQFF. Written as DNA, the CDR3 is TGTGCCAGCAGTTTAGAACTCGGGAGGAATGAGCAGTTCTTC.

The J gene is TRBJ2-7, the V gene TRBV2, with D hard to call. The CDR3 extends over 12 amino acids. The germline V and J ends were trimmed by 7 bases and 0 bases, with 7 bases remaining between them. Per germline, CDR1 SNHLY and CDR2 FYNNEI. The CDR3 loop reads CASTGLSYEQYF. In DNA, the CDR3 is TGTGCCAGCACAGGCCTCTCCTACGAGCAGTACTTC.

By sample fraction, this clone is medium-sized (0.01 to 0.1%). The gene calls are TRBV15 and TRBJ2-5; TRBD1 might be the D (5 bases). The CDR3 consists of 15 residues. Per the germline V gene, CDR1 is LNHNV and CDR2 is YYDKDF (reference sequence). The V gene lost 8 bases and the J gene lost 4 bases, with 20 bases spanning the gap. This CDR3 reads CATADSTGRGETQYF. The DNA for the CDR3 is TGTGCCACCGCGGATTCCACAGGAAGAGGAGAGACCCAGTACTTC.

The chain has TRBV5-6 and TRBJ2-1; TRBD2 agrees at 11 bases. The J segment lost 2 bases and the V segment lost 5 bases, leaving 3 bases of the junction unmatched. This CDR3 has 15 amino acids. Germline CDR1 reads SGHDT; CDR2 reads YYEEEE. CDR3 amino acids: CASRLAGGTYNEQFF. The CDR3 bases are TGTGCCAGCAGGCTAGCGGGAGGAACCTACAATGAGCAGTTCTTC.

This chain connects TRBV30 to TRBJ2-2; D call uncertain. CDR1 is GTSNPN, CDR2 SVGIG, per germline (reference sequence). This CDR3 contains 12 residues. With 1 base removed from V and 7 bases from J, the gap between germline ends came to 7 bases. CDR3 bases: TGTGCCTGGAGTGGAAGGTTCGGGGAGCTGTTTTTT. Its translation: CAWSGRFGELFF. Looking up the rest from reference TRBV30 and TRBJ2-2 gives the full variable domain: SQTIHQWPATLVQPVGSPLSLECTVEGTSNPNLYWYRQAAGRGLQLLFYSVGIGQISSEVPQNLSASRPQDRQFILSSKKLLLSDSGFYLCAWSGRFGELFFGEGSRLTVL.

This chain connects TRBV6-5 to TRBJ2-1; D possibly corresponds to TRBD2 (6 bases). Trimming left V 0 bases short and J 6 bases short, with 9 bases between. Germline V gene data show CDR1 as MNHEY and CDR2 as SVGAGI. This CDR3 spans 14 amino acids. Here the CDR3 DNA reads TGTGCCAGCAGTTACTCGGGAGGAAGCAATGAGCAGTTCTTC. Translating gives CASSYSGGSNEQFF.

The V call is TRBV7-9, the J call TRBJ1-2; D is undetermined. The germline CDR1 and CDR2 sequences are SEHNR and FQNEAQ (reference sequence). Trimming cost V 1 base and J 3 bases, with 9 bases left between them. The CDR3 is 14 residues long. The CDR3 DNA is TGTGCCAGCAGCTTAGGTGCAGCGGACTATGGCTACACCTTC. Translated: CASSLGAADYGYTF.

The chain joins TRBV4-1 to TRBJ1-6; TRBD1 might be the D (6 bases). Germline V gives CDR1 MGHRA, CDR2 YSYEKL. V was shortened by 4 bases and J by 7 bases, with 11 bases between the two germline ends. This CDR3 spans 14 amino acids. In DNA, the CDR3 is TGCGCCAGCAGCCGTGGGGGGCGGAATTCACCCCTCCACTTT. Protein sequence: CASSRGGRNSPLHF.

A word on this clone: Here the CDR3 omits its conserved ending phenylalanine or tryptophan, so a read error is the likely source. The DNA is left out, because the CDR3 cannot be placed on it with certainty; the CDR3 is given as TCRdb lists it. The chain links TRBV20-1 to TRBJ1-4; the table assigns TRBD1, which was not confirmed against the DNA. The CDR3 contains 8 residues when both ends are counted. Germline CDR1 DFQATT, CDR2 SNEGSKA (reference sequence). The CDR3 region is CSASHLGL.

V is TRBV6-5 and J is TRBJ1-1; D uncertain. Germline values: CDR1 MNHEY, CDR2 SVGAGI. The V end was cut by 7 bases, the J end by 1 base, with 10 bases between. The CDR3 has 13 amino acids. CDR3 in amino acids: CASNTAWNTEAFF. CDR3 in DNA: TGTGCCAGCAACACAGCATGGAACACTGAAGCTTTCTTT.

This clone was counted a few times. The V call is TRBV28, the J call TRBJ2-6; D is undetermined. The CDR3 extends over 18 amino acids. Germline V gene sequence: CDR1 MDHEN, CDR2 SYDVKM. Trimming removed 5 bases at V and 0 bases at J, with 17 bases between. CDR3: CASSPNRWGSSGANVLTF. CDR3 sequence (DNA): TGTGCCAGCAGTCCTAATAGGTGGGGTTCCTCTGGGGCCAACGTCCTGACTTTC.